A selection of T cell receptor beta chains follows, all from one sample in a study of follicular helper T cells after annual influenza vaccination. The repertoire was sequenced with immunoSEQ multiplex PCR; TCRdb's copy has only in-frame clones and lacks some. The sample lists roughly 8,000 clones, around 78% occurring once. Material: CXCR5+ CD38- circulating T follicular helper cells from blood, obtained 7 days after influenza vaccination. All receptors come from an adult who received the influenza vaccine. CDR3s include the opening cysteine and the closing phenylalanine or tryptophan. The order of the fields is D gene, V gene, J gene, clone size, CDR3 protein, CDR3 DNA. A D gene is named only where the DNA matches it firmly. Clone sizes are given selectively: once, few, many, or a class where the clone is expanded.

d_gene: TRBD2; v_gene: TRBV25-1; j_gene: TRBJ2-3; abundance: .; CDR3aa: CASSPGGSTNTQYF; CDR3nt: TGTGCCAGCAGCCCGGGGGGTTCCACAAATACGCAGTATTTT
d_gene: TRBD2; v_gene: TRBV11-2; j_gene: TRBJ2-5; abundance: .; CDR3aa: CASSWGISGGREETQYF; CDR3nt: TGTGCCAGCAGCTGGGGTATTAGCGGGGGGAGAGAAGAGACCCAGTACTTC
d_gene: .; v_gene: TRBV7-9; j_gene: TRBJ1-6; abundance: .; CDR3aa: CASSFATANSPLHF; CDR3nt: TGTGCCAGCAGCTTCGCGACAGCTAATTCACCCCTCCACTTT
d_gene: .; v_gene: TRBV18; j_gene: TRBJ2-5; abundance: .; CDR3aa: CASSRGTYQETQYF; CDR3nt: TGTGCCAGCTCACGCGGGACATACCAAGAGACCCAGTACTTC
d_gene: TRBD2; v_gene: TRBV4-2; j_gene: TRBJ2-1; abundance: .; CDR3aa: CASSQGLAGGDEQFF; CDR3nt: TGTGCCAGCAGCCAAGGACTAGCGGGGGGGGATGAGCAGTTCTTC
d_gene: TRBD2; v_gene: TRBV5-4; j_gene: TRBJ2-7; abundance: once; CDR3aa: CASSSRASGGYEQYF; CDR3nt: TGTGCCAGCAGCTCGAGGGCTAGCGGGGGCTACGAGCAGTACTTC
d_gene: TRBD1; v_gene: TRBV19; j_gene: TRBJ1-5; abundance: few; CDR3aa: CASSTTGSNQPQHF; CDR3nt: TGTGCCAGTAGTACGACAGGGAGCAATCAGCCCCAGCATTTT
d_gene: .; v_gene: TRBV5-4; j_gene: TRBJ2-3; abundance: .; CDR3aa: CASNEPRTDTQYF; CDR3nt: TGTGCCAGCAACGAACCTCGCACAGATACGCAGTATTTT
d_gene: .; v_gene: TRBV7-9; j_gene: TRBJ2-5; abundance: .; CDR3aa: CASSYRVQETQYF; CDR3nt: TGTGCCAGCAGTTACAGGGTCCAAGAGACCCAGTACTTC
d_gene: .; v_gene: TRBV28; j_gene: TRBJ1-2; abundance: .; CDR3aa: CASSLWDYGYTF; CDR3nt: TGTGCCAGCAGTTTATGGGACTATGGCTACACCTTC
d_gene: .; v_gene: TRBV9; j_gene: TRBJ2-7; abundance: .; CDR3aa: CASSTGSDSYEQYF; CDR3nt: TGTGCCAGCAGCACCGGGTCGGACTCCTACGAGCAGTACTTC
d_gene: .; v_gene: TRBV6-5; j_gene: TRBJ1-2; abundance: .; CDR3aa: CASSYRGGYTF; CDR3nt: TGTGCCAGCAGTTACCGAGGTGGCTACACCTTC
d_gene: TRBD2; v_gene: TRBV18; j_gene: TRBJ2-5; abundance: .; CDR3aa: CASSRTSGAQETQYF; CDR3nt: TGTGCCAGCTCACGGACTAGCGGGGCCCAAGAGACCCAGTACTTC
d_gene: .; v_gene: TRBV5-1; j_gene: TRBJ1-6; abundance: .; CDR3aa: CASSPGRGALNSPLHF; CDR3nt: TGCGCCAGCAGCCCAGGGCGGGGGGCCCTTAATTCACCCCTCCACTTT
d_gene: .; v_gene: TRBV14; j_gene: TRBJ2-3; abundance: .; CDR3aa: CASSQMLGQWTDTQYF; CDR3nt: TGTGCCAGCAGCCAAATGTTAGGACAATGGACAGATACGCAGTATTTT
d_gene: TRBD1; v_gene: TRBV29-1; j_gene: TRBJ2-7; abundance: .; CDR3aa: CSVGSRQGEQYF; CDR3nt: TGCAGCGTTGGGTCCCGACAGGGCGAGCAGTACTTC
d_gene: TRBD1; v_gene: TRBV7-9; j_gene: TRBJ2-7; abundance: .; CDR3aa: CASSLRQGANEQYF; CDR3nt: TGTGCCAGCAGCTTACGTCAGGGGGCAAACGAGCAGTACTTC
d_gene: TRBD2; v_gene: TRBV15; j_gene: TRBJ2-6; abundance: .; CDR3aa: CATSRDPLGLAGGSGANVLTF; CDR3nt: TGTGCCACCAGCAGAGATCCCCTAGGACTAGCGGGGGGCTCTGGGGCCAACGTCCTGACTTTC
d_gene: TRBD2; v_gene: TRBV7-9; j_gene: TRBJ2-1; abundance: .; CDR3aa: CASSAGTSGTSSYNEQFF; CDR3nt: TGTGCCAGCAGCGCCGGGACTAGCGGGACGAGCTCCTACAATGAGCAGTTCTTC
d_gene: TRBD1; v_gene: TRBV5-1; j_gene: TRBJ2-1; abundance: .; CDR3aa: CASSGQGNYNEQFF; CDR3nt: TGCGCCAGCAGTGGACAGGGGAACTACAATGAGCAGTTCTTC
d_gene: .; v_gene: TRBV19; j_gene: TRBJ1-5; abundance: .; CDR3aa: CASSIGGVWDAQPQHF; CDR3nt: TGTGCCAGTAGTATCGGAGGGGTTTGGGACGCACAGCCCCAGCATTTT
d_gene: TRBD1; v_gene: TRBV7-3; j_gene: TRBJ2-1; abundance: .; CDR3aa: CASSMDRAGEQFF; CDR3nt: TGTGCCAGCAGCATGGACAGGGCCGGTGAGCAGTTCTTC
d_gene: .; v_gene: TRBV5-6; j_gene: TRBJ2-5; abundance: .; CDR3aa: CASSRLGETQYF; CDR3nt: TGTGCCAGCAGTAGGCTGGGAGAGACCCAGTACTTC
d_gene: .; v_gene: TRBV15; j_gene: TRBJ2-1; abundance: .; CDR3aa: CATSRGLAGNNEQFF; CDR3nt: TGTGCCACCAGCAGAGGTTTGGCCGGCAACAATGAGCAGTTCTTC
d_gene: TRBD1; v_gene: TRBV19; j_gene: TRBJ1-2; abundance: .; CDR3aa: CASSIRQNRGSNYGYTF; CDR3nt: TGTGCCAGTAGTATTCGCCAAAACAGGGGTTCTAACTATGGCTACACCTTC
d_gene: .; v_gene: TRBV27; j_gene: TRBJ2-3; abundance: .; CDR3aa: CASSLVQAADTQYF; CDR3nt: TGTGCCAGCAGTTTAGTTCAGGCGGCAGATACGCAGTATTTT
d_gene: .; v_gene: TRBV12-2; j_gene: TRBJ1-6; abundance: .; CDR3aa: CASRSRDHVNSPLHF; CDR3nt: TGTGCAAGTCGCTCCAGGGACCATGTTAATTCACCCCTCCACTTT
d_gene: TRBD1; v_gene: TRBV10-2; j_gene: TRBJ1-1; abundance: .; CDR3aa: CASSDQTGGGTEAFF; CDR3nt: TGCGCCAGCAGTGACCAGACAGGGGGAGGCACTGAAGCTTTCTTT
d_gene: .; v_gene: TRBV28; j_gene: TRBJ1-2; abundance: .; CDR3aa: CASSLRGFYGYTF; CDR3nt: TGTGCCAGCAGTTTGAGGGGATTCTATGGCTACACCTTC
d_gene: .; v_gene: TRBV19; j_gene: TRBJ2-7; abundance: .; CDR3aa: CASAGKGSAYEQYF; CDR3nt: TGTGCCAGTGCTGGTAAGGGGTCTGCCTACGAGCAGTACTTC
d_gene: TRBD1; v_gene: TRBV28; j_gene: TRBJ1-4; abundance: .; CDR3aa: CASRVQGSLEKLFF; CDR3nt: TGTGCCAGCAGGGTACAGGGGAGTTTGGAAAAACTGTTTTTT
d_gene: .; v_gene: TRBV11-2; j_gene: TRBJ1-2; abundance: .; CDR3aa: CASSALNYGYTF; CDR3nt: TGTGCCAGCAGCGCTTTAAACTATGGCTACACCTTC
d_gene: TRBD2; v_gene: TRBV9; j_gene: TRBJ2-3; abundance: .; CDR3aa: CASSRGDLSTDTQYF; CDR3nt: TGTGCCAGCAGCCGGGGGGACCTTAGCACAGATACGCAGTATTTT
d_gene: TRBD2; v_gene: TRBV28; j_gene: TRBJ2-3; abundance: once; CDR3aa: CASRPQTSGDSTDTQYF; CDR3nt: TGTGCCAGCAGACCACAAACTAGCGGGGATAGCACAGATACGCAGTATTTT
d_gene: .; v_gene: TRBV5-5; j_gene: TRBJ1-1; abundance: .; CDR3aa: CASSFDGESNTEAFF; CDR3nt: TGTGCCAGCAGCTTTGATGGCGAGTCGAACACTGAAGCTTTCTTT